This T cell receptor (beta chain) was identified during a study of shared clonotypes between healthy human individuals. On the study more broadly: Samples came from two female and a few male donors aged 18 to 49.

Regarding the study as a whole: Naive subsets tended to show greater estimated richness than memory subsets. Unshared clonotypes carried lower generation probabilities than those common to all four donors.

CDR1 is MNHNY, CDR2 SVGAGI, per germline (reference sequence). CDR3 length equals 16 residues. With V trimmed by 5 bases and J by 5 bases, 14 bases remained unmatched. The protocol was immunoSEQ multiplex PCR, while the TCRdb copy is restricted to in-frame clones and leaves out a portion. The sample holds about 710,000 clones, 72% seen once. Comments on this clone: Its antigen is as yet unknown.

Sample: memory CD4+ T cells sorted from blood. Documented subset: CD45RA-negative fraction. This TCR came from a woman in her thirties in good health. This rearrangement joins TRBV6-6 to TRBJ1-1, with TRBD1 matching 7 bases. The CDR3 nucleotides are TGTGCCAGCAGTACAAGGGATGGGCAGGGGGGGACTGAAGCTTTCTTT. This translates into CASSTRDGQGGTEAFF.